Listed below are T cell receptor beta chains from one sample, sequenced in a study of molecular identifiers for immune sequencing clone quantification. TCRdb reanalysed the PCR reads using MiXCR and keeps one entry per CDR3 protein. The table shows about half a million distinct CDR3 sequences, with around 23% occurring only once. Source material: naive CD8+ T cells from blood, with Jurkat cell RNA spiked in. The origin of the receptors is a human donor in good health. Some libraries in this study had Jurkat cell RNA spiked in. CDR3s include the opening cysteine and the closing phenylalanine or tryptophan. D genes are given only for firm matches. For some rows the clone size is stated as once, few or many, or as a class when expanded; others skip it.

d_gene	j_gene	v_gene	abundance	CDR3aa	CDR3nt
-	TRBJ2-7	TRBV5-6	many	CASSKYPGPPYEQYF	TGTGCCAGCAGCAAGTACCCGGGTCCGCCCTACGAGCAGTACTTC
TRBD2	TRBJ2-5	TRBV7-2	many	CASSPGTSGRETQYF	TGTGCCAGCAGCCCGGGGACTAGCGGGAGAGAGACCCAGTACTTC
-	TRBJ2-7	TRBV4-3	-	CASSPGRQDSYEQYF	TGCGCCAGCAGCCCAGGCCGTCAGGACTCCTACGAGCAGTACTTC
-	TRBJ1-5	TRBV5-6	-	CASSLRQAQPQHF	TGTGCCAGCAGCTTGAGACAGGCTCAGCCCCAGCATTTT
-	TRBJ1-1	TRBV7-8	few	CASSFVRAEAFF	TGTGCCAGCAGCTTTGTGAGGGCTGAAGCTTTCTTT
TRBD1	TRBJ1-5	TRBV19	many	CASRTGSYQPQHF	TGTGCCAGTAGGACAGGGTCTTACCAGCCCCAGCATTTT
TRBD2	TRBJ2-7	TRBV12-3/TRBV12-4	few	CASSPLAGGHEQYF	TGTGCCAGCAGCCCTCTAGCGGGGGGGCACGAGCAGTACTTC
-	TRBJ2-1	TRBV20-1	many	CSAPGGNYNEQFF	TGCAGTGCCCCTGGGGGGAACTACAATGAGCAGTTCTTC
TRBD1	TRBJ2-1	TRBV4-3	-	CASSHAGTGLYNEQFF	TGCGCCAGCAGCCACGCCGGGACAGGGCTCTACAATGAGCAGTTCTTC
-	TRBJ2-7	TRBV4-3	many	CASSQDRYYEQYF	TGCGCCAGCAGCCAAGATCGGTACTACGAGCAGTACTTC